These 25 T cell receptor beta chains came from one sample sequenced in a study of blood T cell repertoires in COVID-19. The table came from immunoSEQ multiplex PCR; TCRdb's copy has only in-frame clones and leaves some out. The sample lists about 200,000 clones, more than 75% occurring once. The sequencing input was PBMCs or T cells enriched from blood (not recorded which). These receptors came from a woman in her 50s with acute COVID-19.

The rearrangement links TRBV18 to TRBJ1-6; no firm D call. The CDR3 contains 15 residues. The V and J ends lost 5 bases and 7 bases respectively, with 15 bases between them. Germline values: CDR1 KGHSH, CDR2 LQKENI. The CDR3 loop is CASSAGESLNSPLHF. CDR3 sequence (DNA): TGTGCCAGCTCAGCGGGAGAAAGTCTGAATTCACCCCTCCACTTT.

For this clone: One end of the junction is discordant with germline, which a read error may explain. The DNA for the CDR3 is TGTGCTAGCAGCCCGGGGACTAGCGGGGCTATAGACAATGAGCAGTTCTTC. It codes for CASSPGTSGAIDNEQFF. The chain combines TRBV7-7 with TRBJ2-1, with 13 nucleotides matching TRBD2. Germline values: CDR1 SSHAT, CDR2 FNYEAQ (reference sequence). CDR3 length: 17 residues.

The chain links TRBV4-3 to TRBJ1-4; D remains ambiguous. The CDR3 sequence is 16 residues long. Trimming pared 0 bases from V and 0 bases from J, leaving 8 bases between. Germline CDR1 reads LGHNA; CDR2 reads YSLEER. The chain's CDR3 is CASSQDRITTNEKLFF. The CDR3 region has the DNA TGCGCCAGCAGCCAAGACAGGATCACAACTAATGAAAAACTGTTTTTT.

V gene TRBV19 combines with J gene TRBJ2-3; 7 nucleotides match TRBD2. Germline V gene data show CDR1 as LNHDA and CDR2 as SQIVND (reference sequence). This CDR3 is 15 amino acids long. The junction had 2 bases not matched to a gene; V was cut back by 0 bases and J by 2 bases. The CDR3 DNA reads as TGTGCCAGTAGTATAGAGGCGGGAGTCACAGATACGCAGTATTTT. Protein product: CASSIEAGVTDTQYF.

The V call is TRBV6-5, the J call TRBJ2-3, with 9 bases fitting TRBD2. Per germline, CDR1 MNHEY and CDR2 SVGAGI. CDR3 length equals 15 residues. With V trimmed by 11 bases and J by 0 bases, 9 bases remained unmatched. The CDR3 coding sequence is TGTGCCGGTACTATAGCGGGGGCTAGCACAGATACGCAGTATTTT. It specifies CAGTIAGASTDTQYF.

The chain carries TRBV9 and TRBJ2-3; a possible D gene is TRBD2 (6 bases). CDR1 and CDR2 (germline): SGDLS, YYNGEE. The CDR3 is 14 residues long. V was cut by 1 base and J by 6 bases, with 12 bases left in between. DNA for the CDR3: TGTGCCAGCAGCGTATTAACCAGCGGGGATACGCAGTATTTT. Its translation: CASSVLTSGDTQYF.

The V call is TRBV2, the J call TRBJ1-2; TRBD1 matches 9 bases. This CDR3 is built from 14 residues. The ends lost 6 bases at V and 6 bases at J; junction bases unmatched: 8. The germline V gene encodes CDR1 SNHLY and CDR2 FYNNEI. The CDR3 region has the DNA TGTGCCAGCAGGGGGGACAGGGAAGGTCATGGCTACACCTTC. This codes for CASRGDREGHGYTF.

This clone was detected a few times. V is TRBV6-5 and J is TRBJ1-5; TRBD1 is a possible D gene (5 bases). This CDR3 has 15 residues. The ends were cut back, 6 bases at V and 0 bases at J, with 12 bases in the middle. Germline CDR1 and CDR2: MNHEY and SVGAGI. The CDR3 nucleotides read TGTGCCAGCAGACCCCGACAGTATAGCAATCAGCCCCAGCATTTT. Protein sequence: CASRPRQYSNQPQHF.

The chain recombines TRBV11-2 with TRBJ1-2; D gene uncertain. This CDR3 region has 13 residues. Trimming pared 5 bases from V and 0 bases from J, leaving 7 bases between. Germline CDR1 SGHAT, CDR2 FQNNGV. CDR3 nucleotides: TGTGCCAGCAGCCCGAGTGCTAACTATGGCTACACCTTC. Translating it yields CASSPSANYGYTF.

The table lists this clone with a count of one. The J gene is TRBJ2-1, the V gene TRBV4-2; TRBD2 aligns across 9 bases. The germline V gene encodes CDR1 LGHNA and CDR2 YNFKEQ. V was pared by 5 bases and J by 4 bases, with 6 bases of the junction left unmatched. The CDR3 totals 15 residues. As DNA, the CDR3 is TGTGCCAGCAGCTCGGGACTAGCAGATTACAATGAGCAGTTCTTC. Translated, it gives CASSSGLADYNEQFF.

This chain links TRBV11-3 with TRBJ2-3, with D perhaps matching TRBD2 (5 bases). The CDR3 sequence is 15 residues long. V was trimmed by 5 bases and J by 5 bases, leaving 17 bases between them. Per the germline V gene, CDR1 is SGHNT and CDR2 is YENEEA. CDR3 coding DNA: TGTGCCAGCAGCCTTGGACTGAGCGGAAAAGATACGCAGTATTTT. It encodes CASSLGLSGKDTQYF.

This clone appeared a few times. V is TRBV7-9 and J is TRBJ2-3, with TRBD2 identical over 8 bases. This CDR3 is 14 amino acids long. Trimming cost V 10 bases and J 0 bases; bases outside gene matches: 6. Germline CDR1 and CDR2: SEHNR and FQNEAQ (reference sequence). The DNA for the CDR3 is TGTGCCACGCTGGCGGGGGGTAGCACAGATACGCAGTATTTT. It yields the protein CATLAGGSTDTQYF.

This chain joins TRBV29-1 and TRBJ1-4; 8 bases align to TRBD1. V was pared by 4 bases and J by 8 bases, with 9 bases of the junction left unmatched. This CDR3 is 14 amino acids long. Germline V gene sequence: CDR1 SQVTM, CDR2 ANQGSEA. The CDR3 region has the DNA TGCAGCGTTGGCTACGGACAGGGAAAAGAAAAACTGTTTTTT. Protein product: CSVGYGQGKEKLFF.

The chain uses TRBV27 and TRBJ1-5, with D possibly TRBD1 on 6 matching bases. Trimming took off 6 bases at V and 3 bases at J, with 12 bases between the two ends. The CDR3 sequence is 14 residues long. The germline gives CDR1 MNHEY, CDR2 SMNVEV (reference sequence). This chain's CDR3 is CASRTGSYNQPQHF. CDR3 coding DNA: TGTGCCAGCAGAACAGGGAGCTACAATCAGCCCCAGCATTTT.

The chain joins TRBV5-5 to TRBJ2-1; D gene unclear. Trimming cost V 0 bases and J 5 bases, with 9 bases left between them. The length of the CDR3 is 14 residues. Germline-derived CDR1 and CDR2 are SGHKS and YYEKEE (reference sequence). The CDR3 bases are TGTGCCAGCAGCTTGGAGGCAGGCCACAATGAGCAGTTCTTC. Protein product: CASSLEAGHNEQFF.

The chain employs TRBV6-1 and TRBJ1-5; possibly TRBD1 for D (5 bases). This CDR3 is built from 14 residues. Looked up from germline, CDR1 is MNHNS and CDR2 is SASEGT. The V end lost 1 base, the J end lost 6 bases, and 10 bases lay between the germline ends. This CDR3 reads CASSEGGRTQPQHF. CDR3 DNA sequence: TGTGCCAGCAGTGAAGGGGGCAGGACTCAGCCCCAGCATTTT.

The chain carries TRBV19 and TRBJ2-1; a weak D match, TRBD2 (5 bases). Germline values: CDR1 LNHDA, CDR2 SQIVND (reference sequence). V was shortened by 6 bases and J by 2 bases, with 11 bases between the two germline ends. CDR3 length: 14 residues. CDR3 nucleotides: TGTGCCAGTAGCAGCGGTTCAACCTACAATGAGCAGTTCTTC. This encodes CASSSGSTYNEQFF.

This rearrangement joins TRBV19 to TRBJ2-5, with D perhaps TRBD1 (6 bases). The CDR3 is 15 residues long. Germline CDR1 reads LNHDA; CDR2 reads SQIVND (reference sequence). Trimming took off 5 bases at V and 4 bases at J, with 17 bases between the two ends. CDR3 protein: CASSSSAGAIETQYF. The CDR3, as DNA: TGTGCCAGTAGTTCCTCGGCAGGGGCGATAGAGACCCAGTACTTC.

The gene calls are TRBV28 and TRBJ2-2; 11 bases fit TRBD2. The trim removed 7 bases at V and 1 base at J, leaving 17 bases unmatched. In germline, CDR1 is MDHEN, CDR2 SYDVKM. The CDR3 contains 20 residues. This chain's CDR3 is CASIGTRTTSGEWNTGELFF. The CDR3 DNA reads TGTGCCAGCATAGGAACAAGAACGACTAGCGGGGAATGGAACACCGGGGAGCTGTTTTTT.

The chain employs TRBV2 and TRBJ2-7; D ambiguous. Germline CDR1 and CDR2: SNHLY and FYNNEI. The CDR3 consists of 12 residues. V shed 5 bases and J shed 2 bases, with 7 bases lying between them. CDR3 sequence (DNA): TGTGCCAGCAGTCCCCTTACCTACGAGCAGTACGTC. Its protein product is CASSPLTYEQYV.

This clone was counted a few times. The chain recombines TRBV18 with TRBJ1-1; TRBD1 agrees at 8 bases. V shed 5 bases and J 7 bases; nucleotides not matched to a gene: 3. The CDR3 totals 12 residues. CDR1 is KGHSH and CDR2 is LQKENI in the germline V gene. This chain's CDR3 is CASSTGTGEAFF. As DNA, the CDR3 is TGTGCCAGCTCAACAGGGACAGGTGAAGCTTTCTTT.

This clone occurred once. The chain carries TRBV14 and TRBJ2-1; TRBD2 agrees at 11 bases. CDR1 SGHDN and CDR2 FVKESK come from the germline V gene. The CDR3 spans 18 residues. Trimming at V came to 0 bases and at J to 2 bases, leaving 6 bases not matched to a gene. Here the CDR3 reads CASSQDRVAGGPYNEQFF. CDR3 DNA: TGTGCCAGCAGCCAAGATAGGGTAGCGGGGGGGCCCTACAATGAGCAGTTCTTC.

The chain couples TRBV7-9 to TRBJ2-1; D gene uncertain. The CDR3 loop spans 14 amino acids. V was clipped by 1 base and J by 4 bases, with 8 bases between them. Looked up from germline, CDR1 is SEHNR and CDR2 is FQNEAQ (reference sequence). In nucleotides, the CDR3 is TGTGCCAGCAGCTTAGTCCCTATATACAATGAGCAGTTCTTC. This encodes CASSLVPIYNEQFF.

V is TRBV19 and J is TRBJ2-1; 9 nucleotides align to TRBD2. This CDR3 has 16 residues. Trimming at V came to 3 bases and at J to 11 bases, leaving 14 bases not matched to a gene. CDR1 LNHDA and CDR2 SQIVND come from the germline V gene (reference sequence). Here the CDR3 reads CASSIRAASGEGKQFF. Written as DNA, the CDR3 is TGTGCCAGTAGTATTCGAGCGGCTAGCGGGGAGGGGAAGCAGTTCTTC.

This clone appeared a single time. The J gene is TRBJ1-5, the V gene TRBV28; tentatively, D is TRBD1 (6 bases). CDR1 MDHEN and CDR2 SYDVKM come from the germline V gene. CDR3 length equals 13 residues. V lost 6 bases, J lost 6 bases, and 12 bases lay in between. CDR3 sequence reads: CASRRQVSQPQHF. In DNA form, the CDR3 reads TGTGCCAGCAGGCGACAGGTCTCTCAGCCCCAGCATTTT.